This T cell receptor (beta chain) originates from a study of monozygotic twins with inflammatory bowel disease. Each TCR library consumed 3,500 to 4,500 ng of total RNA. TCRdb re-called the 5' RACE reads and catalogs CDR3 proteins one per entry, DNA excluded. The sample holds about 380,000 distinct CDR3 sequences. Study-wide results and limits: No discrimination was achieved between different T cell subtypes.

Comments on this clonotype: Its antigen is still unknown.

Per the germline V gene, CDR1 is SEHNR and CDR2 is FQNEAQ (reference sequence). The CDR3 spans 14 residues. This receptor was identified in a human donor with ulcerative colitis or Crohn's disease, or a healthy co-twin of an affected twin (not recorded which). This chain connects TRBV7-9 to TRBJ2-7; TCRdb designates TRBD1, a call that cannot be tested without DNA. The specimen sequenced was blood. The CDR3 sequence: CASNRAREPYEQYF.